Following are 10 T cell receptor beta chains from one sample sequenced in a study of blood T cell repertoires in COVID-19. TCRdb's table, derived via immunoSEQ multiplex PCR, lists solely in-frame clones and lacks some. The table records more than 400,000 clones, 87% of them present only once. Specimen: PBMCs or T cells enriched from blood (not recorded which). All receptors derive from a woman aged 18 to 35 who had recovered from COVID-19.

The V gene is TRBV9, the J gene TRBJ2-3, with D possibly being TRBD1 (5 bases). The CDR3 is 13 residues long. V was trimmed by 3 bases and J by 4 bases, leaving 9 bases between them. Germline V gene lookup returns CDR1 SGDLS and CDR2 YYNGEE. This chain's CDR3 is CASSGGGPDTQYF. Here the CDR3 DNA reads TGTGCCAGCAGCGGGGGCGGCCCAGATACGCAGTATTTT.

This chain links TRBV5-6 with TRBJ2-7; 7 bases are shared with TRBD1. The CDR3 is 14 residues long. From germline, CDR1 is SGHDT and CDR2 YYEEEE. With V trimmed by 4 bases and J by 3 bases, 7 bases remained unmatched. CDR3 region: CASSLTGIVYEQYF. For the CDR3, the DNA is TGTGCCAGCAGCCTGACAGGGATAGTCTACGAGCAGTACTTC.

This sequence joins TRBV28 and TRBJ1-2; 9 bases fit TRBD1. Germline V gene sequence: CDR1 MDHEN, CDR2 SYDVKM. This CDR3 region has 18 residues. V was pared by 1 base and J by 3 bases, with 12 bases of the junction left unmatched. The CDR3, as DNA: TGTGCCAGCAGTTTATTATTTAGGGGAGACAGGGGGGACTATGGCTACACCTTC. It codes for CASSLLFRGDRGDYGYTF.

This chain uses TRBV14 with TRBJ2-5; D gene ambiguous. Germline V gene lookup returns CDR1 SGHDN and CDR2 FVKESK. The CDR3 runs 14 residues. V was pared by 1 base and J by 3 bases, with 9 bases between. The CDR3 DNA sequence: TGTGCCAGCAGCCAAGGTGTACTTAAAGAGACCCAGTACTTC. Its protein is CASSQGVLKETQYF.

The V and J genes are TRBV6-5 and TRBJ1-2; D might be TRBD1 (6 bases). The CDR3 is made up of 15 amino acids. Trimming took off 5 bases at V and 3 bases at J, with 16 bases between the two ends. Germline CDR1 is MNHEY and CDR2 is SVGAGI. DNA for the CDR3: TGTGCCAGCAGTCCCCGGGACACCTCGTACTATGGCTACACCTTC. Protein sequence: CASSPRDTSYYGYTF.

This rearrangement joins TRBV19 to TRBJ1-2; no firm D call. Trimming pared 2 bases from V and 4 bases from J, leaving 8 bases between. CDR3 size: 13 residues. Germline values: CDR1 LNHDA, CDR2 SQIVND (reference sequence). This chain's CDR3 is CASSIPSRYGYTF. In nucleotides, the CDR3 is TGTGCCAGTAGTATACCCTCTCGCTATGGCTACACCTTC.

This rearrangement joins TRBV6-5 to TRBJ1-4; possibly TRBD1 for D (5 bases). This CDR3 is built from 14 residues. Germline CDR1 and CDR2: MNHEY and SVGAGI. Trimming shortened V by 4 bases and J by 5 bases, and 11 bases separated the two germline ends. The CDR3 reads CASSLIGGNEKLFF. In DNA, the CDR3 is TGTGCCAGCAGTTTGATCGGGGGGAATGAAAAACTGTTTTTT.

The chain is built from TRBV7-5 and TRBJ2-1; the D call of TRBD2 is as the table states it, not checked on the DNA. TRBV7-5 is flagged as a pseudogene. The CDR3 is 19 residues long. DNA for the CDR3: TGTGCCAGATTATCCCCGGGACTAGCGGGGGGAAAGTCCTACAATGAGCAGTTCTTC. This codes for CARLSPGLAGGKSYNEQFF.

This clone was recorded once. The J gene is TRBJ2-1, the V gene TRBV10-2; TRBD2 is a possible D gene (5 bases). The CDR3 is 14 residues long. V was cut by 6 bases and J by 2 bases, with 11 bases left in between. From germline, CDR1 is WSHSY and CDR2 SAAADI. In DNA, the CDR3 is TGCGCCAGCAGGAGAAGCGGAGCCTACAATGAGCAGTTCTTC. Translation gives CASRRSGAYNEQFF.

The chain combines TRBV11-2 with TRBJ2-2; 7 bases agree with TRBD2. The CDR3 extends over 14 amino acids. V lost 3 bases and J lost 3; bases outside the gene matches: 1. Germline V gives CDR1 SGHAT, CDR2 FQNNGV. The CDR3 nucleotides are TGTGCCAGCAGCTTTGGACTAGACACCGGGGAGCTGTTTTTT. Translating it yields CASSFGLDTGELFF. Using reference TRBV11-2 and TRBJ2-2 for the parts outside the CDR3, the full variable domain is EAGVAQSPRYKIIEKRQSVAFWCNPISGHATLYWYQQILGQGPKLLIQFQNNGVVDDSQLPKDRFSAERLKGVDSTLKIQPAKLEDSAVYLCASSFGLDTGELFFGEGSRLTVL.